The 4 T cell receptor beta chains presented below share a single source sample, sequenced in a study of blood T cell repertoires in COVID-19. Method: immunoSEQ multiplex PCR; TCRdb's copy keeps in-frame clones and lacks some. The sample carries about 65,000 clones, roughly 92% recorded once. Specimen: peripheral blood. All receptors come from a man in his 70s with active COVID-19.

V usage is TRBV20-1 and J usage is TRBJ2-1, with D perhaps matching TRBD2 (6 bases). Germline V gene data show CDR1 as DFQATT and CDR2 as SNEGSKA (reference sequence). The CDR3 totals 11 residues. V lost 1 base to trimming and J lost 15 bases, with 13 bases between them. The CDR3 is CSARGGSSVFF. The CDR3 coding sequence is TGCAGTGCTAGAGGGGGGTCTAGCGTGTTCTTC.

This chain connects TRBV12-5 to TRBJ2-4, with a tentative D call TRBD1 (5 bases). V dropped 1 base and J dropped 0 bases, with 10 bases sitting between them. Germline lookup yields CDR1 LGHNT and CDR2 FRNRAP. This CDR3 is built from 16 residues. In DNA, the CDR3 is TGTGCTAGTGGTTTGGGGTGGGGCTCAGCCAAAAACATTCAGTACTTC. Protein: CASGLGWGSAKNIQYF.

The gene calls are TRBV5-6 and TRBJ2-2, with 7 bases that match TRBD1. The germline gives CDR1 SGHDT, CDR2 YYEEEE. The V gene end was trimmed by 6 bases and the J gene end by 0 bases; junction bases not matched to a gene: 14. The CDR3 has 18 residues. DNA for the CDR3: TGTGCCAGCACTAGATTAACTCGACAGGGAACGAACACCGGGGAGCTGTTTTTT. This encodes CASTRLTRQGTNTGELFF.

CDR3 coding DNA: TGTGCCAGCAGCTCGGGTGAGACCCAGTACTTC. This gives the protein CASSSGETQYF. This rearrangement joins TRBV7-9 to TRBJ2-5; D remains unclear. V was trimmed by 4 bases and J by 5 bases, leaving 5 bases between them. This CDR3 spans 11 amino acids. In germline, CDR1 is SEHNR, CDR2 FQNEAQ (reference sequence).